The rows below give T cell receptor beta chains drawn from one sample of a study of blood T cells in healthy people across ages. TCRdb fed the 5' RACE reads into MiXCR, producing one record per CDR3 protein. The data show some 1,500,000 distinct CDR3 sequences, with roughly 43% seen just once and just over 4% held by the top ten. Sequencing used blood. These TCRs come from a woman aged 18 to 35 in good health. Both conserved end residues are part of each CDR3. D genes are given only for firm matches. Only some rows state a clone size, as once, few, many or a class for expanded clones.

clone_size	v_call	j_call	d_call	cdr3_aa	cdr3_nt
-	TRBV12-3/TRBV12-4	TRBJ1-1	TRBD1	CASTDRTGGNENTEAFF	TGTGCCAGCACCGACCGTACAGGGGGAAATGAGAACACTGAAGCTTTCTTT
few	TRBV4-3	TRBJ1-5	-	CASSQVSGQPQHF	TGCGCCAGCAGCCAAGTATCTGGCCAGCCCCAGCATTTT
few	TRBV5-1	TRBJ2-7	-	CAGSLGVTQQPGEQYF	TGCGCCGGCAGCTTGGGTGTGACCCAACAGCCGGGCGAGCAGTACTTC
few	TRBV2	TRBJ2-1	TRBD1	CATVRDRGDEQFF	TGTGCCACCGTCCGCGACAGGGGGGATGAGCAGTTCTTC
-	TRBV20-1	TRBJ2-1	TRBD2	CSASRTSGTQETQFF	TGCAGTGCCAGCCGGACTAGCGGAACCCAAGAGACCCAGTTCTTC
-	TRBV3-1	TRBJ2-1	-	CASSQLGLAPYDEQFF	TGTGCCAGCAGCCAACTAGGTCTAGCGCCCTACGATGAGCAGTTCTTC
many	TRBV29-1	TRBJ2-5	-	CSAATASEETQYF	TGCAGCGCAGCCACCGCTTCTGAAGAGACCCAGTACTTC
-	TRBV7-2	TRBJ2-3	-	CASSSSAARTDTQYF	TGTGCCAGCAGCTCTTCAGCGGCCCGCACAGATACGCAGTATTTT
-	TRBV30	TRBJ1-3	-	CASHRDLGDTIYF	TGTGCCTCCCACAGGGACCTGGGAGACACCATATATTTT
few	TRBV29-1	TRBJ1-2	TRBD1	CSVEHRGPYYGYTF	TGCAGCGTTGAGCACAGGGGTCCTTACTATGGCTACACCTTC
-	TRBV15	TRBJ2-1	-	CATNGMYNEQFF	TGTGCCACCAACGGGATGTACAATGAGCAGTTCTTC
-	TRBV7-2	TRBJ1-2	-	CASSSGQGSMGTF	TGTGCCAGCAGTTCAGGGCAGGGAAGCATGGGCACCTTC
-	TRBV20-1	TRBJ1-1	TRBD1	CSAPGRTGGNTEAFF	TGCAGTGCCCCCGGCCGGACAGGGGGGAACACTGAAGCTTTCTTT
-	TRBV4-2	TRBJ1-6	-	CASSQDSRVNSPLHF	TGTGCCAGCAGCCAAGATAGCCGGGTAAATTCACCCCTCCACTTT
-	TRBV5-1	TRBJ2-2	-	CASSPLVGSGNTGELFF	TGCGCCAGCAGCCCGTTGGTTGGTAGCGGGAACACCGGGGAGCTGTTTTTT
few	TRBV7-2	TRBJ1-2	TRBD1	CASSPPGQGFWGYTF	TGTGCCAGCAGCCCCCCGGGACAGGGCTTTTGGGGCTACACCTTC
-	TRBV12-3/TRBV12-4	TRBJ2-3	-	CASSRLVTDAQYF	TGTGCCAGCAGCCGACTAGTTACAGATGCGCAGTATTTT
-	TRBV20-1	TRBJ1-1	-	CSARKGPAGAEAFF	TGCAGTGCTCGAAAGGGACCGGCGGGGGCTGAAGCTTTCTTT
-	TRBV6-2/TRBV6-3	TRBJ2-7	-	CASSYSGQSEQYF	TGTGCCAGCAGTTACTCGGGACAAAGCGAGCAGTACTTC
few	TRBV5-1	TRBJ2-7	-	CASSLALPAYNEQYF	TGCGCCAGCAGCTTGGCCCTACCAGCCTACAATGAGCAGTACTTC
-	TRBV20-1	TRBJ2-5	TRBD1	CSARGTGAGETQYF	TGCAGTGCTAGAGGGACAGGGGCTGGGGAGACCCAGTACTTC
-	TRBV27	TRBJ1-5	-	CASSLRGADQPQHF	TGCGCCAGCAGCTTGCGGGGGGCAGATCAGCCCCAGCATTTT
-	TRBV4-2	TRBJ1-4	-	CASSQVLSERLFF	TGTGCCAGCAGCCAAGTGTTATCTGAAAGACTGTTTTTT
-	TRBV10-2	TRBJ2-3	-	CASSEPGSNTQYF	TGCGCCAGCAGTGAGCCAGGGTCAAATACGCAGTATTTT
few	TRBV7-2	TRBJ2-7	TRBD2	CASSLALGLEGYEQYF	TGTGCCAGCAGCTTGGCCCTTGGACTAGAGGGGTACGAGCAGTACTTC
-	TRBV4-2	TRBJ1-1	-	CASSQGTARGRMNTKAFF	TGTGCCAGCAGCCAAGGTACCGCCAGAGGGCGGATGAACACTAAAGCTTTCTTT
-	TRBV3-1	TRBJ2-1	TRBD2	CASSQSGGSYEQFF	TGTGCCAGCAGCCAAAGCGGGGGCTCCTACGAGCAGTTCTTC
-	TRBV20-1	TRBJ2-3	TRBD1	CSASPRDRGLDTQYF	TGCAGTGCTAGCCCCCGGGACAGGGGGCTGGATACGCAGTATTTT
-	TRBV7-9	TRBJ2-1	-	CASSLGVGATYNEQFF	TGTGCCAGCAGCTTGGGTGTGGGAGCAACCTACAATGAGCAGTTCTTC
-	TRBV25-1	TRBJ1-1	-	CASSRDGGRTEAFF	TGTGCCAGCAGCCGGGACGGAGGGAGGACTGAAGCTTTCTTT
-	TRBV12-3/TRBV12-4	TRBJ2-6	-	CASSPRRNSGANVLTF	TGTGCCAGCAGTCCCAGGAGGAACTCTGGGGCCAACGTCCTGACTTTC
-	TRBV27	TRBJ1-2	-	CASSPRQGQDDGYTF	TGTGCCAGCAGTCCCCGGCAGGGGCAAGACGATGGCTACACCTTC
-	TRBV12-3/TRBV12-4	TRBJ2-1	TRBD2	CASSLRLAGGSSNEQFF	TGTGCCAGCAGTCTTCGACTAGCGGGGGGGTCCTCCAATGAGCAGTTCTTC
-	TRBV2	TRBJ2-5	TRBD1	CARSGTGLNEQYF	TGTGCCAGATCCGGGACAGGCCTCAATGAGCAGTACTTC
few	TRBV20-1	TRBJ1-2	-	CSASPSGFYTF	TGCAGTGCTAGTCCTTCGGGGTTTTACACCTTC
many	TRBV9	TRBJ2-7	-	CASSVGPGSYEQYF	TGTGCCAGCAGCGTCGGTCCCGGCTCCTACGAGCAGTACTTC
once	TRBV20-1	TRBJ1-1	-	CSATDEATEAFF	TGCAGTGCTACCGACGAGGCCACTGAAGCTTTCTTT
-	TRBV7-7	TRBJ2-7	TRBD1	CASSLAWTGAYNEQYF	TGTGCTAGCAGCTTAGCTTGGACAGGGGCATACAATGAGCAGTACTTC
few	TRBV6-5	TRBJ2-4	TRBD1	CASSPPGQEQYF	TGTGCCAGCAGTCCCCCCGGACAGGAGCAGTACTTC
-	TRBV20-1	TRBJ2-5	TRBD2	CSAFTPASGSRGYLETQYF	TGCAGTGCCTTCACCCCGGCTAGCGGGAGTCGAGGGTACTTAGAGACCCAGTACTTC
few	TRBV6-5	TRBJ2-1	TRBD1	CATRRGGQTYNEQFF	TGTGCCACCCGACGAGGGGGCCAAACCTACAATGAGCAGTTCTTC
-	TRBV21-1	TRBJ2-7	-	CAGSKTPGQAYNEQYF	TGTGCCGGCAGCAAAACTCCGGGACAGGCCTACAATGAGCAGTACTTC
-	TRBV18	TRBJ2-7	-	CASSPRNKPSYEQYF	TGTGCCAGCTCACCACGGAACAAGCCCTCCTACGAGCAGTACTTC
-	TRBV14	TRBJ2-3	-	CASSQVEYTQYF	TGTGCCAGCAGCCAAGTCGAGTATACGCAGTATTTT
-	TRBV14	TRBJ2-5	TRBD1	CASSQEGQGRETQYF	TGTGCCAGCAGCCAAGAAGGACAGGGGCGAGAGACCCAGTACTTC